Reported below is one T cell receptor beta chain. Germline V gene data show CDR1 as SGHRS and CDR2 as YFSETQ. The CDR3 has 13 residues. V trimming: 5 bases; J trimming: 6 bases; junction bases outside the gene matches: 5. The PCR ran on 60 Vbeta and 13 Jbeta primers. Profiled with immunoSEQ multiplex PCR; TCRdb holds only in-frame clones, not every one. The sample contains over 150,000 clones, around 83% of which appear only once. This entry belongs to a study of cytomegalovirus exposure and HLA in healthy donors. Study details: One earlier analysis, a look at approximately 180 million T cells, found some 100 million unique TCR beta sequences.

The chain links TRBV5-1 to TRBJ1-2, with 9 bases identical to TRBD1. The receptor was derived from a girl aged 2 to 9 in good health and CMV-seropositive. Source material: PBMCs. DNA for the CDR3: TGCGCCAGCAGGGTCGACAGGGGGAATGGCTACACCTTC. Its translation is CASRVDRGNGYTF.